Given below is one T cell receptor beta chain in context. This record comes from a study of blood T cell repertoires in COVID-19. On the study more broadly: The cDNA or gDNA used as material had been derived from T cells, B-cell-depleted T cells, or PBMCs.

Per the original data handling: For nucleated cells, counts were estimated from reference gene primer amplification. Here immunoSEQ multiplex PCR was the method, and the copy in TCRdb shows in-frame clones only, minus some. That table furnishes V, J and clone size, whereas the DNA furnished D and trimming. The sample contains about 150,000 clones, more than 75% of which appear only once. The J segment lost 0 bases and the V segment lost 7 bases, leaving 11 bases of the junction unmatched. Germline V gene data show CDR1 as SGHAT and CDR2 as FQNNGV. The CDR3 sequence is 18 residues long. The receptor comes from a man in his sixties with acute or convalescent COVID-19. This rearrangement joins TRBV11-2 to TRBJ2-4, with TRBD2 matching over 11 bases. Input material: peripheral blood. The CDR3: CASTGGGTSGGAKNIQYF. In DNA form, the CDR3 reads TGTGCCAGCACCGGGGGAGGGACTAGCGGAGGAGCCAAAAACATTCAGTACTTC.